Shown below are 30 T cell receptor beta chains from a single sample sequenced in a study of T-cell memory formation after mild COVID-19. TCRdb independently ran MiXCR on the 5' RACE reads; one entry per CDR3 protein. The sample consists of about 140,000 distinct CDR3 sequences, 11% to 15% of them appearing once. Source material: PBMCs or a T cell subset sorted from them (not recorded which). The receptors derive from an adult woman who had mild COVID-19 (a few samples of this study predate the infection). Cell type and time point are not known.

The chain uses TRBV12-3 or TRBV12-4 and TRBJ1-2; 8 bases align to TRBD1. The CDR3 runs to 15 residues. V lost 5 bases, J lost 4 bases, and 9 bases stayed unmatched. This CDR3 reads CASSQDRGNGYGYTF. CDR3 bases: TGTGCCAGCAGTCAAGACAGGGGAAACGGCTATGGCTACACCTTC.

V gene TRBV4-2 combines with J gene TRBJ2-7; no clear D. With 5 bases removed from V and 3 bases from J, the gap between germline ends came to 20 bases. This CDR3 region has 16 residues. In germline, CDR1 is LGHNA, CDR2 YNFKEQ. Written as DNA, the CDR3 is TGTGCCAGCAGCGACCGATTAGTCGATGAGGACTACGAGCAGTACTTC. Translated: CASSDRLVDEDYEQYF.

This clonotype was counted between two and nine times. V is TRBV24-1 and J is TRBJ2-3; D is possibly TRBD2 (6 bases). Trimming took off 3 bases at V and 2 bases at J, with 14 bases between the two ends. This CDR3 region has 16 residues. CDR1 and CDR2 from the germline V gene are KGHDR and SFDVKD. The CDR3 DNA follows: TGTGCCACCAGTGATGACTACCGGGACTCCACAGATACGCAGTATTTT. Protein product: CATSDDYRDSTDTQYF.

The chain links TRBV9 to TRBJ2-2; 11 bases are shared with TRBD2. The CDR3 length is 15 residues. CDR1 is SGDLS and CDR2 is YYNGEE in the germline V gene. Losses at the gene ends were 2 bases for V and 5 bases for J; bases not matched to a gene: 2. The CDR3 reads CASSVGTSGTGELFF. In DNA, the CDR3 is TGTGCCAGCAGCGTGGGGACTAGCGGAACCGGGGAGCTGTTTTTT.

The chain is built from TRBV25-1 and TRBJ2-3, with a weak D call TRBD2 (6 bases). The V end was cut by 1 base, the J end by 0 bases, with 11 bases between. The CDR3 is made up of 16 amino acids. Germline lookup yields CDR1 MGHDK and CDR2 SYGVNS. This CDR3 is CASSEWAGFSTDTQYF. The DNA of the CDR3 is TGTGCCAGCAGTGAATGGGCGGGATTTAGCACAGATACGCAGTATTTT.

This clonotype turned up a few times. This chain connects TRBV3-1 to TRBJ2-7; TRBD1 matches at 9 bases. The germline CDR1 and CDR2 sequences are LGHDT and YNNKEL (reference sequence). CDR3 length: 15 residues. V shed 4 bases and J 3 bases; nucleotides not matched to a gene: 7. The CDR3 nucleotides are TGTGCCAGCAGCCGTCCGGGACAGGGTCGCTACGAGCAGTACTTC. Translating gives CASSRPGQGRYEQYF.

V and J are TRBV10-2 and TRBJ1-2; D gene unclear. Trimming cost V 5 bases and J 0 bases, with 10 bases left between them. Looked up from germline, CDR1 is WSHSY and CDR2 is SAAADI. The CDR3 totals 14 residues. DNA for the CDR3: TGCGCCAGCAGTATGGGGTTAGCTAACTATGGCTACACCTTC. Protein product: CASSMGLANYGYTF.

This clonotype has a single count. The rearrangement links TRBV27 to TRBJ2-3; no clear D gene. The CDR3 contains 15 residues. V was shortened by 1 base and J by 2 bases, with 10 bases between the two germline ends. Germline CDR1 and CDR2: MNHEY and SMNVEV (reference sequence). This CDR3 reads CASSLFYGNTDTQYF. As DNA, the CDR3 is TGTGCCAGCAGTTTATTTTACGGAAACACAGATACGCAGTATTTT.

At least ten counts were recorded for this clonotype. This chain links TRBV10-3 with TRBJ2-3, with 7 bases lining up with TRBD1. The V gene end was trimmed by 3 bases and the J gene end by 6 bases; junction bases not matched to a gene: 6. The germline V gene encodes CDR1 ENHRY and CDR2 SYGVKD. The CDR3 length is 14 residues. The CDR3 here is CAISEPDRADTQYF. The CDR3 bases are TGTGCCATCAGTGAACCCGACAGGGCGGATACGCAGTATTTT.

The chain is built from TRBV11-2 and TRBJ2-1, with 10 bases fitting TRBD2. The CDR3 spans 17 residues. J lost 9 bases, V lost 7 bases, and 18 bases had no gene match. Looked up from germline, CDR1 is SGHAT and CDR2 is FQNNGV. In nucleotides, the CDR3 is TGTGCCAGCACCCTAGTGGGGAGCGGGAGGGCCGATGGTGAGCAGTTCTTC. Its translation is CASTLVGSGRADGEQFF.

The V call is TRBV7-9, the J call TRBJ2-1; tentatively, D is TRBD1 (6 bases). Germline values: CDR1 SEHNR, CDR2 FQNEAQ (reference sequence). Trimming shortened V by 5 bases and J by 10 bases, and 18 bases separated the two germline ends. This CDR3 spans 14 amino acids. The CDR3 loop reads CASSPSKGVGEQFF. In DNA form, the CDR3 reads TGTGCCAGCAGCCCAAGCAAGGGGGTTGGCGAGCAGTTCTTC. The whole variable domain, remainder taken from reference TRBV7-9 and TRBJ2-1, is DTGVSQNPRHKITKRGQNVTFRCDPISEHNRLYWYRQTLGQGPEFLTYFQNEAQLEKSRLLSDRFSAERPKGSFSTLEIQRTEQGDSAMYLCASSPSKGVGEQFFGPGTRLTVL.

This clonotype was recorded a few times. The chain carries TRBV27 and TRBJ1-1, with 11 bases lining up with TRBD1. J was trimmed by 0 bases and V by 7 bases; bases with no gene match: 7. CDR3 length: 16 residues. Germline CDR1 is MNHEY and CDR2 is SMNVEV (reference sequence). CDR3 bases: TGTGCCAGCAATACCGGGACAGGGGGAATGAACACTGAAGCTTTCTTT. Translated: CASNTGTGGMNTEAFF.

The rearrangement joins TRBV7-9 to TRBJ2-2; 13 bases align to TRBD2. Losses at the gene ends were 5 bases for V and 6 bases for J; bases not matched to a gene: 15. Germline assignment: CDR1 SEHNR and CDR2 FQNEAQ (reference sequence). The CDR3 is 19 amino acids. DNA of the CDR3: TGTGCCAGCAGCCCCGAAACTAGCGGGAGGGGATCCACGGCCGGGGAGCTGTTTTTT. It specifies CASSPETSGRGSTAGELFF.

In its sample, this clonotype was seen a few times. This rearrangement joins TRBV11-2 to TRBJ1-1; D unclear. The CDR3 is made up of 15 amino acids. CDR1 is SGHAT and CDR2 is FQNNGV in the germline V gene. V lost 4 bases and J lost 2, with 14 bases in between. For the CDR3, the DNA is TGTGCCAGCAGCTCCTCGGGATACTTTAACACTGAAGCTTTCTTT. This codes for CASSSSGYFNTEAFF.

Only a few counts were recorded for this clonotype. V and J are TRBV12-3 or TRBV12-4 and TRBJ2-1; TRBD2 aligns across 9 bases. The CDR3 is made up of 16 amino acids. V was clipped by 5 bases and J by 4 bases; unmatched bases: 9. CDR3 in DNA: TGTGCCAGCAGTCCCGAGACTAGCGGAATTTACAATGAGCAGTTCTTC. It codes for CASSPETSGIYNEQFF.

This clonotype was detected only a few times. V usage is TRBV30 and J usage is TRBJ1-5, with D hard to call. The length of the CDR3 is 15 residues. V was clipped by 1 base and J by 1 base, with 11 bases between them. Germline V gene sequence: CDR1 GTSNPN, CDR2 SVGIG (reference sequence). CDR3 nucleotides: TGTGCCTGGAGTGGGGGAGTTGGGAGCAATCAGCCCCAGCATTTT. Residues: CAWSGGVGSNQPQHF.

This clonotype was seen ten or more times. The chain joins TRBV5-6 to TRBJ2-2; 8 nucleotides align to TRBD1. CDR3 length: 17 amino acids. After removal of 0 bases from V and 1 base from J, the junction contained 5 bases not matched to a gene. CDR1 SGHDT and CDR2 YYEEEE come from the germline V gene. In DNA form, the CDR3 reads TGTGCCAGCAGCTTGGCGTCCGGGACAGGGAACACCGGGGAGCTGTTTTTT. Amino acids: CASSLASGTGNTGELFF.

The chain employs TRBV7-9 and TRBJ2-5, with no clear D. The V and J ends lost 5 bases and 5 bases respectively, with 12 bases between them. CDR3 length: 13 residues. Germline V gene sequence: CDR1 SEHNR, CDR2 FQNEAQ (reference sequence). In DNA form, the CDR3 reads TGTGCCAGCAGCCTAGACTCGACGGAGACCCAGTACTTC. This translates into CASSLDSTETQYF.

Only a few counts were recorded for this clonotype. This rearrangement joins TRBV5-1 to TRBJ2-7; D possibly corresponds to TRBD1 (5 bases). Trimming removed 6 bases from V and 5 bases from J, with 15 bases in between. The CDR3 is 13 amino acids. Germline V gene sequence: CDR1 SGHRS, CDR2 YFSETQ. Here the CDR3 DNA reads TGCGCCAGCATCGGTCAGGGCGGCGACGAGCAGTACTTC. It codes for CASIGQGGDEQYF.

V gene TRBV4-3 combines with J gene TRBJ2-1; no clear D gene. CDR3 length equals 16 residues. Between the trimmed V and J ends, which lost 0 bases and 0 bases, there was a span of 9 bases. Germline V gene data show CDR1 as LGHNA and CDR2 as YSLEER. DNA for the CDR3: TGCGCCAGCAGCCAAGATCGGAGTAGCTCCTACAATGAGCAGTTCTTC. It codes for CASSQDRSSSYNEQFF.

This rearrangement joins TRBV11-3 to TRBJ2-7; tentatively, D is TRBD2 (5 bases). The length of the CDR3 is 15 residues. Trimming left V 2 bases short and J 7 bases short, with 18 bases between. CDR1 and CDR2 from the germline V gene are SGHNT and YENEEA. CDR3 sequence: CASSLRGDTEPEQYF. The CDR3, as DNA: TGTGCCAGCAGCTTACGGGGAGACACTGAACCGGAGCAGTACTTC.

The chain uses TRBV25-1 and TRBJ2-7; 7 bases align to TRBD2. The CDR3 is 16 residues long. Germline loops: CDR1 MGHDK, CDR2 SYGVNS. V shed 2 bases, J shed 0 bases, and the junction held 7 bases outside the gene matches. DNA for the CDR3: TGTGCCAGCAGTGAAAGAATCTGGGACTACTCCTACGAGCAGTACTTC. Translated: CASSERIWDYSYEQYF.

The chain has TRBV29-1 and TRBJ2-3, with D possibly TRBD2 on 6 matching bases. With 6 bases removed from V and 5 bases from J, the gap between germline ends came to 15 bases. CDR3 length equals 13 residues. CDR1 and CDR2 from the germline V gene are SQVTM and ANQGSEA. As DNA, the CDR3 is TGCAGCGTGGGGGGTCTAGTGATAGATACGCAGTATTTT. Translated, it gives CSVGGLVIDTQYF.

CDR3 loop: CASSRSSGNEQFF. The CDR3 DNA reads TGTGCCAGCAGTCGAAGTAGCGGCAATGAGCAGTTCTTC. This sequence joins TRBV12-3 or TRBV12-4 and TRBJ2-1; D is possibly TRBD2 (6 bases). This CDR3 comprises 13 residues. With 5 bases removed from V and 6 bases from J, the gap between germline ends came to 11 bases.

This clonotype occurred a few times. J is TRBJ1-1 and V is TRBV13; tentatively, D is TRBD1 (6 bases). CDR3 length: 12 amino acids. The germline V gene encodes CDR1 PRHDT and CDR2 FYEKMQ (reference sequence). The ends were cut back, 10 bases at V and 10 bases at J, with 19 bases in the middle. The CDR3 DNA reads as TGTGCCACCAGAGAAGGGGGAGAAGTAGCTTTCTTT. It yields the protein CATREGGEVAFF.

The rearrangement joins TRBV12-3 or TRBV12-4 to TRBJ2-2; TRBD2 agrees at 7 bases. V was pared by 7 bases and J by 1 base, with 0 bases of the junction left unmatched. The CDR3 runs 13 residues. The CDR3 protein is CASTSGNTGELFF. CDR3 sequence (DNA): TGTGCCAGCACTAGCGGGAACACCGGGGAGCTGTTTTTT.

A few counts support this clonotype. The rearrangement uses TRBV27 and TRBJ2-7; the match to TRBD2 covers 9 bases. This CDR3 has 16 residues. V shed 5 bases, J shed 1 base, and the junction held 9 bases outside the gene matches. CDR1 is MNHEY and CDR2 is SMNVEV in the germline V gene (reference sequence). Here the CDR3 DNA reads TGTGCCAGCAGTCCTTATAGCGGGAGTTTGTCCTACGAGCAGTACTTC. Translating it yields CASSPYSGSLSYEQYF.

This clonotype has a count of ten or more. This chain joins TRBV5-1 and TRBJ2-1; 10 nucleotides match TRBD2. From germline, CDR1 is SGHRS and CDR2 YFSETQ. The junction had 20 bases not matched to a gene; V was cut back by 6 bases and J by 8 bases. This CDR3 contains 18 residues. The chain's CDR3 is CASTVGASGSPRGDEQFF. CDR3 bases: TGCGCCAGCACCGTCGGGGCTAGCGGGAGCCCAAGGGGGGATGAGCAGTTCTTC.

This clonotype was found a few times. The chain uses TRBV12-3 or TRBV12-4 and TRBJ2-7; tentatively, D is TRBD1 or TRBD2 (5 bases each). V was shortened by 10 bases and J by 0 bases, with 10 bases between the two germline ends. This CDR3 comprises 12 residues. CDR3 sequence: CATRGASYEQYF. The CDR3 region has the DNA TGTGCCACACGGGGCGCCTCCTACGAGCAGTACTTC.

The chain has TRBV5-1 and TRBJ1-1; D gene uncertain. CDR1 SGHRS and CDR2 YFSETQ come from the germline V gene. Deletions cut 1 base from V and 6 bases from J, with 10 bases between. The CDR3 sequence is 13 residues long. CDR3 DNA: TGCGCCAGCAGCTTGCGGACGGGATCTGAAGCTTTCTTT. The encoded protein is CASSLRTGSEAFF.